These 16 T cell receptor beta chains share one sample of origin, sequenced in a study of blood T cell repertoires in COVID-19. Produced via immunoSEQ multiplex PCR; TCRdb's table is partial and in-frame only. The repertoire holds over 70,000 clones, with 88% as singletons. The sample was peripheral blood. All receptors derive from a man at least 80 years old with acute or convalescent COVID-19.

In DNA, the CDR3 is TGTGCCAGCAGCGTAACAAGTGGACAGGGACCGGAGACCCAGTACTTC. This encodes CASSVTSGQGPETQYF. This chain connects TRBV9 to TRBJ2-5; the match to TRBD1 covers 8 bases. The V segment lost 1 base and the J segment 5 bases; nucleotides outside the gene matches: 10. This CDR3 has 16 residues. Per the germline V gene, CDR1 is SGDLS and CDR2 is YYNGEE.

The CDR3 DNA follows: TGTGCCAGCAGCTTAGGTAGTACAGGTCCTAATGAAAAACTGTTTTTT. Residues: CASSLGSTGPNEKLFF. This chain joins TRBV11-2 and TRBJ1-4, with D perhaps matching TRBD1 (5 bases). This CDR3 is built from 16 residues. With 1 base removed from V and 3 bases from J, the gap between germline ends came to 12 bases. Germline loops: CDR1 SGHAT, CDR2 FQNNGV. Full variable domain (outside the CDR3, taken from reference TRBV11-2 and TRBJ1-4): EAGVAQSPRYKIIEKRQSVAFWCNPISGHATLYWYQQILGQGPKLLIQFQNNGVVDDSQLPKDRFSAERLKGVDSTLKIQPAKLEDSAVYLCASSLGSTGPNEKLFFGSGTQLSVL.

The CDR3 region is CASGLVHRTGGRDGYTF. The CDR3 nucleotides are TGTGCTAGTGGTTTGGTACACAGGACAGGGGGCCGGGATGGCTACACCTTC. The rearrangement uses TRBV12-5 and TRBJ1-2; 11 positions match TRBD1. Germline assignment: CDR1 LGHNT and CDR2 FRNRAP. The V and J ends lost 0 bases and 6 bases, in that order; junction bases with no gene match: 9. This CDR3 is 17 amino acids long. The variable domain in full, with the rest retrieved from reference TRBV12-5 and TRBJ1-2, is DARVTQTPRHKVTEMGQEVTMRCQPILGHNTVFWYRQTMMQGLELLAYFRNRAPLDDSGMPKDRFSAEMPDATLATLKIQPSEPRDSAVYFCASGLVHRTGGRDGYTFGSGTRLTVV.

This clone has more than one count but fewer than ten. V and J are TRBV6-5 and TRBJ2-7, with unresolved D. From germline, CDR1 is MNHEY and CDR2 SVGAGI. V lost 6 bases and J lost 2, with 8 bases in between. The CDR3 is made up of 12 amino acids. Here the CDR3 DNA reads TGTGCCAGCAGATTATCTCCCTACGAGCAGTACTTC. This codes for CASRLSPYEQYF.

This clone was counted only a few times. V and J are TRBV27 and TRBJ1-2; TRBD1 matches at 8 bases. Looked up from germline, CDR1 is MNHEY and CDR2 is SMNVEV (reference sequence). The V segment lost 3 bases and the J segment 3 bases; nucleotides outside the gene matches: 6. The length of the CDR3 is 15 residues. The CDR3 region is CASSLVQGADYGYTF. In DNA form, the CDR3 reads TGTGCCAGCAGTTTGGTCCAGGGGGCGGACTATGGCTACACCTTC.

This clone was found a few times. The V call is TRBV5-1, the J call TRBJ1-6, with 7 bases matching TRBD1. The CDR3 extends over 16 amino acids. The germline CDR1 and CDR2 sequences are SGHRS and YFSETQ. Trimming at V came to 0 bases and at J to 11 bases, leaving 11 bases not matched to a gene. CDR3 nucleotide sequence: TGCGCCAGCAGCTTGGCCTTCACAGGGGCCGGTCCACCCCTCCACTTT. Residues: CASSLAFTGAGPPLHF.

CDR3 in amino acids: CASSYGQYNEQFF. CDR3 DNA sequence: TGTGCCAGCAGTTACGGACAGTACAATGAGCAGTTCTTC. This chain links TRBV6-6 with TRBJ2-1, with a weak D call TRBD1 (6 bases). Germline V CDR1 and CDR2: MNHNY, SVGAGI (reference sequence). Trimming stripped 2 bases from V and 4 bases from J, with 6 bases between. This CDR3 region has 13 residues.

The DNA of the CDR3 is TGTGCCAGCAGCTCCCGGGGGGTTGAAGCTTTCTTT. Translation gives CASSSRGVEAFF. The rearrangement joins TRBV7-6 to TRBJ1-1; maybe TRBD1 (5 bases). V gave up 4 bases and J gave up 7 bases, with 10 bases separating them. From germline, CDR1 is SGHVS and CDR2 FNYEAQ. The CDR3 runs 12 residues.

The gene calls are TRBV4-2 and TRBJ2-5, with D possibly being TRBD1 (6 bases). V dropped 4 bases and J dropped 4 bases, with 13 bases sitting between them. There are 14 residues in the CDR3. Germline-derived CDR1 and CDR2 are LGHNA and YNFKEQ. CDR3 nucleotides: TGTGCCAGCAGCCCTGGACAGATTCGAGAGACCCAGTACTTC. It codes for CASSPGQIRETQYF.

This chain uses TRBV7-2 with TRBJ1-4; D remains ambiguous. Germline CDR1 and CDR2: SGHTA and FQGNSA. CDR3 length: 13 amino acids. Trimming left V 5 bases short and J 8 bases short, with 12 bases between. CDR3 coding DNA: TGTGCCAGCAGCGATTCGCCAGGCGAAAAACTGTTTTTT. This encodes CASSDSPGEKLFF.

DNA of the CDR3: TGTGCCAGCAGGCAGACTAGCGGGAGCCACGAGCAGTACTTC. Translating gives CASRQTSGSHEQYF. V and J are TRBV2 and TRBJ2-7; the match to TRBD2 covers 12 bases. Germline CDR1 SNHLY, CDR2 FYNNEI. The CDR3 totals 14 residues. Germline trimming cut 6 bases from V and 5 bases from J; bases unmatched to any gene: 5.

The table lists this clone with a few counts. The rearrangement links TRBV2 to TRBJ1-1; unclear D gene. From germline, CDR1 is SNHLY and CDR2 FYNNEI. Trimming pared 5 bases from V and 1 base from J, leaving 11 bases between. The CDR3 length is 14 residues. For the CDR3, the DNA is TGTGCCAGCAGTCGCCTGGACTCGAACACTGAAGCTTTCTTT. Translated, it gives CASSRLDSNTEAFF. The variable domain in full, completed from reference TRBV2 and TRBJ1-1, reads EPEVTQTPSHQVTQMGQEVILRCVPISNHLYFYWYRQILGQKVEFLVSFYNNEISEKSEIFDDQFSVERPDGSNFTLKIRSTKLEDSAMYFCASSRLDSNTEAFFGQGTRLTVV.

The CDR3 DNA follows: TGTGCCAGCAGTTTCGCCGACAGGGATGGAAAAGCTTTCTTT. Translation: CASSFADRDGKAFF. The gene calls are TRBV27 and TRBJ1-1; 7 bases agree with TRBD1. CDR1 and CDR2 from the germline V gene are MNHEY and SMNVEV (reference sequence). V trimming: 3 bases; J trimming: 9 bases; junction bases outside the gene matches: 10. There are 14 residues in the CDR3.

This clone is a singleton in its sample. The chain combines TRBV24-1 with TRBJ2-2; D is undetermined. V was trimmed by 5 bases and J by 4 bases, leaving 13 bases between them. From germline, CDR1 is KGHDR and CDR2 SFDVKD. The CDR3 sequence is 15 residues long. CDR3 in DNA: TGTGCCACCAGTGCGCAGACACCTATCACCGGGGAGCTGTTTTTT. This gives the protein CATSAQTPITGELFF.

The J gene is TRBJ2-5, the V gene TRBV9; 10 nucleotides align to TRBD2. With V trimmed by 5 bases and J by 2 bases, 6 bases remained unmatched. Germline assignment: CDR1 SGDLS and CDR2 YYNGEE. The CDR3 consists of 15 residues. The CDR3 region is CASSALAGFQETQYF. The CDR3 DNA reads TGTGCCAGCAGTGCACTAGCGGGGTTTCAAGAGACCCAGTACTTC. The full variable domain, its missing parts supplied by reference TRBV9 and TRBJ2-5, is DSGVTQTPKHLITATGQRVTLRCSPRSGDLSVYWYQQSLDQGLQFLIQYYNGEERAKGNILERFSAQQFPDLHSELNLSSLELGDSALYFCASSALAGFQETQYFGPGTRLLVL.

The rearrangement links TRBV6-2 or TRBV6-3 to TRBJ1-5; 9 bases align to TRBD1. CDR1 and CDR2 from the germline V gene are MNHEY and SVGEGT. J was trimmed by 2 bases and V by 6 bases; bases with no gene match: 8. The CDR3 runs 16 residues. CDR3 in amino acids: CASSRSRDRGNQPQHF. In DNA, the CDR3 is TGTGCCAGCAGCCGATCCCGGGACAGGGGCAATCAGCCCCAGCATTTT.